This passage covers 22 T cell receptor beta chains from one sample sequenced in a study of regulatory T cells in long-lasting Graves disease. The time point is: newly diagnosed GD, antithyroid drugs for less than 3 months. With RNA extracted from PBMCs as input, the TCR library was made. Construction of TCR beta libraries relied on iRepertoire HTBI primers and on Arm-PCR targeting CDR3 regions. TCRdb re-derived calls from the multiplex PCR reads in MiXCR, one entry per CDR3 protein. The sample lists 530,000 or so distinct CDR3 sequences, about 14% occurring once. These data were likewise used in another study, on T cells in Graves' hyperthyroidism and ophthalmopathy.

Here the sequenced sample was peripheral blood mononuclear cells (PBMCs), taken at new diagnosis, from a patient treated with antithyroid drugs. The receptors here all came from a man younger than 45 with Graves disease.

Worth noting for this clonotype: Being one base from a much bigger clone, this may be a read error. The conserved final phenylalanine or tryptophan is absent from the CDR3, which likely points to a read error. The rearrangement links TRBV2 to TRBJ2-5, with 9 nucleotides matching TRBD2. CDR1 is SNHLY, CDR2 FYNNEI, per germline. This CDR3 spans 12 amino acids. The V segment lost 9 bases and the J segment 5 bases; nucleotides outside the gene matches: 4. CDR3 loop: CARGLAKETQYL. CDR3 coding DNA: TGTGCCAGGGGACTAGCTAAGGAGACCCAGTACCTC.

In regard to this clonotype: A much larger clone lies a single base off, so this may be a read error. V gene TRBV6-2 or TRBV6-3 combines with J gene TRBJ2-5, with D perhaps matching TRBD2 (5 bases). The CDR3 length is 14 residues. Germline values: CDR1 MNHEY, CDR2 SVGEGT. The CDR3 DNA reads TGTGCCAGCAGCGTCGTGGGAGAACAAGAGACCCGGTACTTC. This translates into CASSVVGEQETRYF.

The chain's CDR3 is CASSPPIDYEQYF. CDR3 nucleotide sequence: TGTGCCAGCTCACCACCCATTGACTACGAGCAGTACTTC. V and J are TRBV18 and TRBJ2-7; D not resolved. The germline V and J ends were trimmed by 0 bases and 3 bases, with 6 bases remaining between them. The germline CDR1 and CDR2 sequences are KGHSH and LQKENI. The CDR3 consists of 13 residues.

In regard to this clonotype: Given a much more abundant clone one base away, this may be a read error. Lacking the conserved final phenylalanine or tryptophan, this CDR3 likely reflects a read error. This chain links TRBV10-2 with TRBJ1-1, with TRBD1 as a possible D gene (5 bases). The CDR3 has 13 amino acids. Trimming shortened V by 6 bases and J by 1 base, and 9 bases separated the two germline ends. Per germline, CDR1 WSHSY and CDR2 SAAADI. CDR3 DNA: TGCGCCAGCAGGGGACGGGCGAACACTGAAGCTTTCCTT. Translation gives CASRGRANTEAFL.

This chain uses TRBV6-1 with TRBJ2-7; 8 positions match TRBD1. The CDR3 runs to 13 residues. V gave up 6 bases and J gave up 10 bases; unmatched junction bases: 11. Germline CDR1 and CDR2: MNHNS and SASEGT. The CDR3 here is CASRPTDRGSQYF. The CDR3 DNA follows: TGTGCCAGCAGACCCACCGACAGGGGTAGCCAGTACTTC.

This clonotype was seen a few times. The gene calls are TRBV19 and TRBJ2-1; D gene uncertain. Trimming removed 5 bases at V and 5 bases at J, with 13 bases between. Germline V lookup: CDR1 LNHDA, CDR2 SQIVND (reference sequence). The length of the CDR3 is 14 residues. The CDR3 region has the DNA TGTGCCAGTAGTGTTGGAGCTTGGAACAATGAGCAGTTCTTC. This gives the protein CASSVGAWNNEQFF.

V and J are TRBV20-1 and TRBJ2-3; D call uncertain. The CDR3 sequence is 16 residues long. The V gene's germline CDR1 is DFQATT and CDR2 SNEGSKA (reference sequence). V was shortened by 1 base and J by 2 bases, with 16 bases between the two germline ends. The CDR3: CSARASETLITDTQYF. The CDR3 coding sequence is TGCAGTGCTAGAGCTTCTGAGACTCTGATCACAGATACGCAGTATTTT.

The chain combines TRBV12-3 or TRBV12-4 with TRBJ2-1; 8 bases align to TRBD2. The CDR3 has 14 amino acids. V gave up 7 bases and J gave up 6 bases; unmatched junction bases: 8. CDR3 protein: CASTPSGGANEQFF. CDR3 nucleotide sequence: TGTGCCAGCACCCCGTCGGGGGGGGCCAATGAGCAGTTCTTC.

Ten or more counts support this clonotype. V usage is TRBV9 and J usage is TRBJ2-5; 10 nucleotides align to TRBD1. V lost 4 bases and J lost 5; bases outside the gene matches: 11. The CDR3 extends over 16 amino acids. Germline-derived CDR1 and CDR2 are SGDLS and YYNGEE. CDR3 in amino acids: CASSPTGQGVRETQYF. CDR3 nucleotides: TGTGCCAGCAGCCCCACCGGACAGGGGGTGAGGGAGACCCAGTACTTC. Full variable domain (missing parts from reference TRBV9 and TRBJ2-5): DSGVTQTPKHLITATGQRVTLRCSPRSGDLSVYWYQQSLDQGLQFLIQYYNGEERAKGNILERFSAQQFPDLHSELNLSSLELGDSALYFCASSPTGQGVRETQYFGPGTRLLVL.

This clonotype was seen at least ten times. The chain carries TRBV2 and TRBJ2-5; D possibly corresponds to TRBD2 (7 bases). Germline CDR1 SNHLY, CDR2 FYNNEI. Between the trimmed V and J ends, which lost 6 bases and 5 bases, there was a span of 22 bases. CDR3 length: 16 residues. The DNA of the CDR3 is TGTGCCAGCAGCGGAGAGGAGGCAGGGGAGGGGGAGACCCAGTACTTC. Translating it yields CASSGEEAGEGETQYF.

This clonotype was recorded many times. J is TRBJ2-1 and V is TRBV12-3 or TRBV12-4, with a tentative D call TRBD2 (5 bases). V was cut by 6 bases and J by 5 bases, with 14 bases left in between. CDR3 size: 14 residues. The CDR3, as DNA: TGTGCCAGCAGACCCGGGGTGACTCACAATGAGCAGTTCTTC. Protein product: CASRPGVTHNEQFF.

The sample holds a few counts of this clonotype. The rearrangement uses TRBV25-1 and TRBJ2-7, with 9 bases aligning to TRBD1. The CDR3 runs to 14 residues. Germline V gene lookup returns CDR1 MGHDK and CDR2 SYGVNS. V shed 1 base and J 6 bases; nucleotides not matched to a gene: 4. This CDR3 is CASSEFGTGREQYF. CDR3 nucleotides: TGTGCCAGCAGTGAATTTGGGACAGGGCGCGAGCAGTACTTC.

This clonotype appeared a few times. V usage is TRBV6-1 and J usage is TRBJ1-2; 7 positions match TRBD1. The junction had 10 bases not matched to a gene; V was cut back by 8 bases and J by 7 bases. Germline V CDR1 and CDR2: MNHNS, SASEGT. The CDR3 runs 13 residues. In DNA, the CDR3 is TGTGCCAGCGATCGACAGGGATTGAGTGGCTACACCTTC. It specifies CASDRQGLSGYTF.

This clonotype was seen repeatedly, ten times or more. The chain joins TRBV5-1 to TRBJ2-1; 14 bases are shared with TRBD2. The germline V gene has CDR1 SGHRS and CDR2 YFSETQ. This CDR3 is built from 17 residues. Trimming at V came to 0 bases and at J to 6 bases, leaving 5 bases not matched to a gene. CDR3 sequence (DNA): TGCGCCAGCAGCTTGGCCGGGACTAGCGGGAGTCTCAATGAGCAGTTCTTC. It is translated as CASSLAGTSGSLNEQFF.

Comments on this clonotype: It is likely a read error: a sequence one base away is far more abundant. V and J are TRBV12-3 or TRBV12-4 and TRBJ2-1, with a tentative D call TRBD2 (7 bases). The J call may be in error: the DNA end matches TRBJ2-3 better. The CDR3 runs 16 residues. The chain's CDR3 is CTSSLSRGGFADTQYF. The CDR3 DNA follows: TGTACCAGCAGTTTATCCAGGGGAGGGTTCGCAGATACGCAGTATTTT.

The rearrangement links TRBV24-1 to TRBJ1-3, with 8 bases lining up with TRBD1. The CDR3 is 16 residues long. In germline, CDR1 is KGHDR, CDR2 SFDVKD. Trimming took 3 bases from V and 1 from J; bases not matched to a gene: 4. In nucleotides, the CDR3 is TGTGCCACCAGTGATCCGACAGGGGATTCTGGAAACACCATATATTTT. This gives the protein CATSDPTGDSGNTIYF.

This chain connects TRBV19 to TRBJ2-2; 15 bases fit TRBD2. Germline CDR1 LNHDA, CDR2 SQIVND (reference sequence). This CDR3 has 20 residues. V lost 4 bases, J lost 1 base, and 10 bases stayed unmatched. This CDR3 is CASSTFLGLAGGGNTGELFF. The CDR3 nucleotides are TGTGCCAGTAGTACCTTCCTGGGACTAGCGGGAGGAGGGAACACCGGGGAGCTGTTTTTT.

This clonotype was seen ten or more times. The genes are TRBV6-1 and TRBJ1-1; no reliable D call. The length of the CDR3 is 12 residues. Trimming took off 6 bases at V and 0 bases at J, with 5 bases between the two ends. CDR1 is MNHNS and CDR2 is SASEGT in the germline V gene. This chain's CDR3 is CASRRMNTEAFF. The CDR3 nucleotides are TGTGCCAGCAGGCGGATGAACACTGAAGCTTTCTTT.

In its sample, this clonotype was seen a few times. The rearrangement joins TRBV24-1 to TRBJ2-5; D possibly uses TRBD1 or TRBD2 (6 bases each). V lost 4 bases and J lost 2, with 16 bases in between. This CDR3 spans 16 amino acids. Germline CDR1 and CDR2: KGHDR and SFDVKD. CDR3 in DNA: TGTGCCACCAGTGACCGCGACGGAGGGGGGCAAGAGACCCAGTACTTC. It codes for CATSDRDGGGQETQYF.

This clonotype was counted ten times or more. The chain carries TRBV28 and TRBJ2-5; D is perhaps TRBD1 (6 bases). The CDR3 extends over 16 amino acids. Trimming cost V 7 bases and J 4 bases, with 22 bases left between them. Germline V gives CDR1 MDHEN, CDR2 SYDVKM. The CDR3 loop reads CASKTGTPSKRETQYF. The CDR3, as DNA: TGTGCCAGCAAAACCGGGACACCTTCCAAGAGAGAGACCCAGTACTTC.

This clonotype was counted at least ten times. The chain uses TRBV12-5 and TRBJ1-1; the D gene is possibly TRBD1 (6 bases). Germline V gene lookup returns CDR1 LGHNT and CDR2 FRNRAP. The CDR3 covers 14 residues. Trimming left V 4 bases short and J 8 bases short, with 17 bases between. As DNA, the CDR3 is TGTGCTAGTGGTTCACGTCAGGGGACGAACGAAGCTTTCTTT. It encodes CASGSRQGTNEAFF.

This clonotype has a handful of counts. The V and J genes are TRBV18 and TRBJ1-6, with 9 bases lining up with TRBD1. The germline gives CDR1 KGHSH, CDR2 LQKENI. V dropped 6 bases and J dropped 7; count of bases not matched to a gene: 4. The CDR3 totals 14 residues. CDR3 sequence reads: CASSDGQGNSPLHF. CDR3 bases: TGTGCCAGCTCCGATGGACAGGGGAATTCACCCCTCCACTTT.